The 22 T cell receptor beta chains below come from one sample, sequenced in a study of blood T cell repertoires in COVID-19. Produced via immunoSEQ multiplex PCR; TCRdb's table is partial and in-frame only. Of approximately 300,000 clones in the sample, 70% to 90% are singletons; the top ten hold about 4.3%. Sequenced sample: PBMCs or T cells enriched from blood (not recorded which). These receptors were collected from a woman in her twenties or thirties who had recovered from COVID-19.

This chain links TRBV27 with TRBJ1-2, with no clear D. Germline CDR1 is MNHEY and CDR2 is SMNVEV (reference sequence). The CDR3 is 15 residues long. Trimming stripped 0 bases from V and 4 bases from J, with 12 bases between. This CDR3 is CASSLSADSIYGYTF. DNA for the CDR3: TGTGCCAGCAGTTTATCGGCTGACTCTATCTATGGCTACACCTTC.

This clone was picked up one time. The chain has TRBV9 and TRBJ1-1; TRBD1 matches 11 bases. Germline assignment: CDR1 SGDLS and CDR2 YYNGEE. V shed 3 bases and J 3 bases; nucleotides not matched to a gene: 7. The CDR3 contains 16 residues. The CDR3, as DNA: TGTGCCAGCAGCGCTGGGACAGGGGGTCCCTACACTGAAGCTTTCTTT. Translating it yields CASSAGTGGPYTEAFF. Combining the CDR3 with reference TRBV9 and TRBJ1-1 gives the whole variable domain DSGVTQTPKHLITATGQRVTLRCSPRSGDLSVYWYQQSLDQGLQFLIQYYNGEERAKGNILERFSAQQFPDLHSELNLSSLELGDSALYFCASSAGTGGPYTEAFFGQGTRLTVV.

This chain joins TRBV7-2 and TRBJ2-7; 11 bases line up with TRBD1. Germline V gene sequence: CDR1 SGHTA, CDR2 FQGNSA. V was pared by 0 bases and J by 3 bases, with 1 base of the junction left unmatched. The CDR3 sequence is 15 residues long. The CDR3, as DNA: TGTGCCAGCAGCTTAGCAGGGACAGGGGGCTACGAGCAGTACTTC. This sequence encodes CASSLAGTGGYEQYF.

This chain links TRBV6-5 with TRBJ1-6; 9 nucleotides line up with TRBD1. V trimming: 6 bases; J trimming: 11 bases; junction bases outside the gene matches: 8. The CDR3 covers 14 residues. Germline V lookup: CDR1 MNHEY, CDR2 SVGAGI. CDR3 protein: CASSSRDRAPPLHF. The CDR3 bases are TGTGCCAGCAGCTCCCGGGACAGGGCACCACCCCTCCACTTT.

V gene TRBV15 combines with J gene TRBJ2-7; 7 bases line up with TRBD2. CDR1 is LNHNV, CDR2 YYDKDF, per germline (reference sequence). V gave up 4 bases and J gave up 7 bases; unmatched junction bases: 7. The CDR3 is 13 amino acids. The CDR3 is CATSTTSREEQYF. Written as DNA, the CDR3 is TGTGCCACCAGCACGACTAGCAGAGAAGAGCAGTACTTC.

The J gene is TRBJ1-1, the V gene TRBV28; 7 positions match TRBD1. This CDR3 has 16 amino acids. CDR1 is MDHEN and CDR2 is SYDVKM in the germline V gene. V shed 4 bases, J shed 4 bases, and the junction held 12 bases outside the gene matches. CDR3 DNA sequence: TGTGCCAGCAGTTCCGCCCCACAGGGGCGGAGCACTGAAGCTTTCTTT. Amino acids: CASSSAPQGRSTEAFF.

This chain's CDR3 is CASSLLGLAGATGELFF. DNA for the CDR3: TGTGCCAGCAGCTTACTCGGACTAGCGGGGGCCACCGGGGAGCTGTTTTTT. V and J are TRBV7-2 and TRBJ2-2; 13 positions agree with TRBD2. Trimming removed 2 bases from V and 4 bases from J; junction bases left unmatched: 4. In germline, CDR1 is SGHTA, CDR2 FQGNSA. The CDR3 is 17 amino acids.

The gene calls are TRBV11-2 and TRBJ2-1, with 8 bases aligning to TRBD2. Germline values: CDR1 SGHAT, CDR2 FQNNGV. This CDR3 has 17 residues. V lost 0 bases to trimming and J lost 7 bases; unmatched junction nucleotides: 11. As DNA, the CDR3 is TGTGCCAGCAGCTTAGATCAGGTCGGTAGCGGGGTGAATGAGCAGTTCTTC. Protein product: CASSLDQVGSGVNEQFF.

The chain has TRBV28 and TRBJ1-2; no clear D. Trimming removed 2 bases from V and 4 bases from J, with 11 bases in between. Looked up from germline, CDR1 is MDHEN and CDR2 is SYDVKM. The CDR3 extends over 14 amino acids. The CDR3 loop is CASSLGNRGYGYTF. Here the CDR3 DNA reads TGTGCCAGCAGTTTAGGTAACCGAGGCTATGGCTACACCTTC.

The genes are TRBV28 and TRBJ1-5; D is perhaps TRBD1 (6 bases). V lost 6 bases and J lost 2, with 14 bases in between. Germline CDR1 is MDHEN and CDR2 is SYDVKM. This CDR3 is built from 15 residues. The CDR3 reads CASRKQGSGNQPQHF. The CDR3, as DNA: TGTGCCAGCAGAAAACAGGGAAGCGGCAATCAGCCCCAGCATTTT.

V and J are TRBV28 and TRBJ2-7, with D unresolved. Trimming stripped 3 bases from V and 6 bases from J, with 9 bases between. Germline CDR1 is MDHEN and CDR2 is SYDVKM. The CDR3 is 12 residues long. This chain's CDR3 is CASSFLKTEQYF. CDR3 coding DNA: TGTGCCAGCAGTTTTCTAAAAACCGAGCAGTACTTC.

The V gene is TRBV19, the J gene TRBJ1-1, with D unclear. Trimming cost V 5 bases and J 0 bases, with 10 bases left between them. The CDR3 covers 14 residues. CDR1 LNHDA and CDR2 SQIVND come from the germline V gene (reference sequence). The CDR3 bases are TGTGCCAGTAGTCCGCGGGCGATGAACACTGAAGCTTTCTTT. This encodes CASSPRAMNTEAFF.

This clone was seen more than once but under ten times. J is TRBJ1-2 and V is TRBV7-2; 8 bases map to TRBD1. The length of the CDR3 is 16 residues. V was pared by 0 bases and J by 5 bases, with 8 bases of the junction left unmatched. Germline V gene data show CDR1 as SGHTA and CDR2 as FQGNSA. CDR3 region: CASSLARRGPGYGYTF. The CDR3 DNA follows: TGTGCCAGCAGCTTAGCGCGCAGGGGGCCTGGTTATGGCTACACCTTC.

V usage is TRBV6-5 and J usage is TRBJ2-3; TRBD1 matches 8 bases. Trimming removed 4 bases from V and 7 bases from J; junction bases left unmatched: 10. Per the germline V gene, CDR1 is MNHEY and CDR2 is SVGAGI. This CDR3 has 15 amino acids. The CDR3: CASSSWTGYDNTQYF. CDR3 bases: TGTGCCAGCAGTTCTTGGACAGGGTATGATAATACGCAGTATTTT.

The chain recombines TRBV5-1 with TRBJ1-5; the D is unclear. The CDR3 runs to 13 residues. In germline, CDR1 is SGHRS, CDR2 YFSETQ. Trimming removed 0 bases from V and 7 bases from J, with 8 bases in between. The CDR3 DNA reads as TGCGCCAGCAGCTTGGATGGGGAGCAGCCCCAGCATTTT. Protein product: CASSLDGEQPQHF.

This sequence joins TRBV27 and TRBJ1-3; D might be TRBD1 (5 bases). Germline V lookup: CDR1 MNHEY, CDR2 SMNVEV (reference sequence). The V end lost 0 bases, the J end lost 2 bases, and 5 bases lay between the germline ends. The CDR3 extends over 14 amino acids. The CDR3 DNA sequence: TGTGCCAGCAGTTTATCAGGGGCTGGAAACACCATATATTTT. This encodes CASSLSGAGNTIYF.

The chain uses TRBV5-7 and TRBJ1-2; D possibly corresponds to TRBD1 (6 bases). TRBV5-7 is filed as an ORF, its function uncertain. There are 14 residues in the CDR3. V gave up 0 bases and J gave up 2 bases, with 8 bases separating them. CDR3 nucleotides: TGTGCCAGCAGCTTGGGAGGGGGAAACTATGGCTACACCTTC. Amino acid sequence: CASSLGGGNYGYTF.

Turning to this clone: Other DNA sequences in the same sample also yield this CDR3. The chain joins TRBV6-5 to TRBJ2-1, with 14 bases that match TRBD2. J was trimmed by 7 bases and V by 6 bases; bases with no gene match: 5. The CDR3 runs 15 residues. Germline V gene sequence: CDR1 MNHEY, CDR2 SVGAGI. This CDR3 reads CASSRLAGGPNEQFF. CDR3 nucleotides: TGTGCCAGCAGCAGACTAGCGGGAGGGCCAAATGAGCAGTTCTTC.

V usage is TRBV11-1 and J usage is TRBJ1-6; no definite D call. The CDR3 loop spans 16 amino acids. Trimming cost V 5 bases and J 0 bases, with 11 bases left between them. Germline CDR1 reads SGHAT; CDR2 reads FQDESV (reference sequence). The DNA for the CDR3 is TGTGCCAGCAGCGACGGGAGGAGCTCCTATAATTCACCCCTCCACTTT. It yields the protein CASSDGRSSYNSPLHF.

The chain is built from TRBV29-1 and TRBJ2-5; TRBD2 aligns across 11 bases. The germline V gene encodes CDR1 SQVTM and CDR2 ANQGSEA. The CDR3 has 12 residues. Germline trimming cut 4 bases from V and 7 bases from J; bases unmatched to any gene: 2. The CDR3 spells CSVATSGGTQYF. As DNA, the CDR3 is TGCAGCGTTGCCACTAGCGGGGGGACCCAGTACTTC.

The chain is built from TRBV11-2 and TRBJ1-1; 8 bases match TRBD1. Per the germline V gene, CDR1 is SGHAT and CDR2 is FQNNGV. This CDR3 has 17 amino acids. Losses at the gene ends were 2 bases for V and 6 bases for J; bases not matched to a gene: 14. CDR3 sequence reads: CASSLKFLKDRDAEAFF. In DNA, the CDR3 is TGTGCCAGCAGCTTAAAATTTCTCAAGGACAGGGACGCTGAAGCTTTCTTT.

CDR3 in amino acids: CASSPDPILAGGQETQYF. DNA of the CDR3: TGTGCCAGCAGCCCCGACCCCATACTAGCGGGGGGCCAAGAGACCCAGTACTTC. The genes are TRBV7-8 and TRBJ2-5, with 12 positions matching TRBD2. CDR1 is SGHVS, CDR2 FQNEAQ, per germline. The trim removed 5 bases at V and 1 base at J, leaving 11 bases unmatched. CDR3 length: 18 residues.